Detailed here is one TCR beta chain. The antigen is not known. The entry originates in a study of blood T cells in healthy people across ages. The germline V gene has CDR1 SGHTA and CDR2 FQGNSA. The CDR3 spans 16 residues. Whole-study findings and limits: With naive T cell percentage, TCR beta diversity showed a strong correlation. When one million T cells were used, diversity estimates were thought to be underestimates.

Then a second PCR, running roughly 7 to 11 cycles, was carried out with a sample-barcoded 5' primer and a J-beta primer mix. From the 5' RACE reads, TCRdb called clonotypes with MiXCR, one entry per CDR3 protein. The table records roughly 1.7 million distinct CDR3 sequences, almost 35% of them present only once. Each donor supplied approximately 10 milliliters of peripheral blood. Extracted total RNA amounted to at least 5 micrograms for each sample. V usage is TRBV7-2 and J usage is TRBJ2-4, with D perhaps assigned TRBD1 or TRBD2 (6 bases each). The last part of the DNA fits TRBJ2-7 better; the J call may be wrong. Sequenced sample: blood. The sequence derives from a woman aged 25 to 39 in good health. CDR3 protein: CASSPVGGQNSYEQYF. The CDR3 DNA is TGTGCCAGCAGCCCCGTCGGGGGACAAAACTCCTACGAGCAGTACTTC.